This T cell receptor beta chain was recovered during a study of T cell changes during pregnancy in multiple sclerosis (dated by TCRdb to about 2019). At the level of the whole study: Changes in the T cell repertoire over the course of pregnancy were examined in this study in women with multiple sclerosis.

Notes on this clone: This clone's antigen is unknown. One base away there is no much larger clone; base qualities are not given.

Preparation of the library involved the immunoSEQ multiplex PCR assay. This immuneACCESS table, as held by TCRdb, lists in-frame sequences with V and J called but not all clones. Of the missing ones, under half trace to an unresolved V gene in checked studies; the others have no known cause. For this sample there are 25,000 to 30,000 clones; 89% appear just once. The ten top clones hold about 6.9% of the sample. V and J are truncated by 4 bases and 2 bases respectively, leaving an intervening sequence of 22 bases. Its CDR3 holds 19 amino acids, cysteine through phenylalanine. The DNA shown is the 57-base CDR3, in frame from base 1. Looking up the germline V gene (reference sequence) yields CDR1 SGHNT and CDR2 YYREEE.

The sequencing here drew on CD8+ T cells from peripheral blood mononuclear cells, taken in the second trimester of pregnancy. This receptor chain uses TRBV5-4 and TRBJ2-6, and TRBD2 may be the D gene, going by 6 matching bases. This receptor was identified in a female donor with multiple sclerosis, enrolled in a pregnancy study. The CDR3 protein: CASSPLPGRGETGANVLTF. The DNA sequence follows: TGTGCCAGCAGCCCCTTACCGGGACGCGGGGAAACTGGGGCCAACGTCCTGACTTTC.